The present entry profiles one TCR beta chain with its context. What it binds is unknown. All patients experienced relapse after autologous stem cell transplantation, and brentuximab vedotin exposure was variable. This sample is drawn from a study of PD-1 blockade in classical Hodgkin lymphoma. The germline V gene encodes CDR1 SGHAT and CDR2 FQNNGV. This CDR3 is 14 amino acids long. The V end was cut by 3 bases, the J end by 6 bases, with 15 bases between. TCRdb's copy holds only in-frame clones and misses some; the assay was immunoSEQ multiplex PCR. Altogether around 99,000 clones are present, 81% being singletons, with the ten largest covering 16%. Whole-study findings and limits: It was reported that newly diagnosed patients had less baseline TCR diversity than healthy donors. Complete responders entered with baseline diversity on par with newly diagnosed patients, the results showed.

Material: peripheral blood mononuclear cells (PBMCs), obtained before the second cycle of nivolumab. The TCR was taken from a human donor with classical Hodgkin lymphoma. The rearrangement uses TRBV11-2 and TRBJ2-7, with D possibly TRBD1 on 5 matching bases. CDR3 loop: CASSLETALREQYF. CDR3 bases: TGTGCCAGCAGCTTGGAGACAGCGCTGCGCGAGCAGTACTTC.